This T cell receptor beta chain originates from a study of regulatory T cells in long-lasting Graves disease. Regarding time point: persistent/refractory GD, antithyroid drugs over 5 years with positive TRAb. From PBMCs, RNA was extracted and then used to make the TCR library. Those enrolled as patients came out of an endocrinology department in Xi'an, China. Arm-PCR of CDR3 regions with iRepertoire HTBI primers generated TCR beta libraries. Each CDR3 protein is one row after TCRdb ran MiXCR on the multiplex PCR reads. The table records roughly 400,000 distinct CDR3 sequences, roughly 23% of them present only once. This clonotype was observed at least ten times. The V gene end was trimmed by 6 bases and the J gene end by 2 bases; junction bases not matched to a gene: 9. This CDR3 region has 17 residues. Germline CDR1 ENHRY, CDR2 SYGVKD.

The source material was peripheral blood mononuclear cells (PBMCs), sampled when the disease was refractory, from a patient treated with antithyroid drugs. V gene TRBV10-3 combines with J gene TRBJ2-5, with 13 bases lining up with TRBD2. This clonotype originated in a female donor with Graves disease. The CDR3 loop is CAIRNPTSGRDQETQYF. CDR3 coding DNA: TGTGCCATCAGGAATCCCACTAGCGGGAGGGATCAAGAGACCCAGTACTTC.